This TCR beta chain was obtained from a study of T cells after posttransplantation cyclophosphamide. Measured with immunoSEQ multiplex PCR; TCRdb has only the in-frame clones, and not every one. The sample has 6,000 to 7,500 clones, none seen only once. Regarding the study as a whole: Recipient CMV seropositivity and CMV reactivation strongly tracked TRB clonality. Later post-transplant blood repertoires were often dominated by donor CD8+ memory clones. Skin or GI-infiltrating T cells shared few TRB sequences with blood.

V shed 7 bases and J shed 3 bases, with 15 bases lying between them. The CDR3 runs to 14 residues. The V gene's germline CDR1 is MDHEN and CDR2 SYDVKM. This clone was found a few times. The antigen remains unidentified. A marrow graft followed busulfan-fludarabine conditioning, with cyclophosphamide on days +3 and +4. The origin of this receptor is a male patient aged 50 to 59 who received an allogeneic stem cell transplant from an unrelated donor, was CMV-positive, and had acute GVHD only. The graft donor may account for some of the T cells. The specimen was PBMCs, collected after allogeneic stem cell transplant with posttransplant cyclophosphamide. The chain is built from TRBV28 and TRBJ2-5; TRBD2 is a possible D gene (6 bases). The CDR3 bases are TGTGCCAGCACCTTGGCGGGGATCAAAGAGACCCAGTACTTC. Translated, it gives CASTLAGIKETQYF. The full variable domain, rest sourced from reference TRBV28 and TRBJ2-5, is DVKVTQSSRYLVKRTGEKVFLECVQDMDHENMFWYRQDPGLGLRLIYFSYDVKMKEKGDIPEGYSVSREKKERFSLILESASTNQTSMYLCASTLAGIKETQYFGPGTRLLVL.